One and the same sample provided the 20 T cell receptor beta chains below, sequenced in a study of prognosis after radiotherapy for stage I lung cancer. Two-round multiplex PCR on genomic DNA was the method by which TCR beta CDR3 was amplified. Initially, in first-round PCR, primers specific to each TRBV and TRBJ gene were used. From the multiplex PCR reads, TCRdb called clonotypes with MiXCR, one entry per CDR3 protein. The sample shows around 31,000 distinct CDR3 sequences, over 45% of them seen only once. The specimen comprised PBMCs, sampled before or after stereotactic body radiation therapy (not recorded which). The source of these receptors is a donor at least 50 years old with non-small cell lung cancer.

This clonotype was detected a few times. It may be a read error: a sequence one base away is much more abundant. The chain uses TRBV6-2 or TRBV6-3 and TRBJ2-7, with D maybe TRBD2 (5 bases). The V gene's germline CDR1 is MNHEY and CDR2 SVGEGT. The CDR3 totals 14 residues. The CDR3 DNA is TGTGCCAGCAGCACATCGCGGGTCCCCTACGAGCGGTACTTC. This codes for CASSTSRVPYERYF.

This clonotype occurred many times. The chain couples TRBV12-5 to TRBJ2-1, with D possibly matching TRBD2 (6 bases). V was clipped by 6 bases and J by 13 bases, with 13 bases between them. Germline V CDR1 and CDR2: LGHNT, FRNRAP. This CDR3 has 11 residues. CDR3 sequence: CASGRGIFQFF. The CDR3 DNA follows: TGTGCTAGTGGCCGGGGGATCTTTCAGTTCTTC.

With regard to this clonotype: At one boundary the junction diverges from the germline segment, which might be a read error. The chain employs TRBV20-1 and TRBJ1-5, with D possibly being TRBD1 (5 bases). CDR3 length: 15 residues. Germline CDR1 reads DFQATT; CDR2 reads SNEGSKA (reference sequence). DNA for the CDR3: TGCAGTGCTAGGGGGGGTATGGAATCCGCTCAGCCCCGGCATTTT. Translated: CSARGGMESAQPRHF.

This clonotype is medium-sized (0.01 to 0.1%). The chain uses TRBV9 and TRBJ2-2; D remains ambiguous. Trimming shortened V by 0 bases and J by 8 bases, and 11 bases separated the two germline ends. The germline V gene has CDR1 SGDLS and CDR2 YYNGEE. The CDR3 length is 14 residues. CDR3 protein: CASSVAPQSGELFF. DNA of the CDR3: TGTGCCAGCAGCGTAGCGCCTCAATCAGGGGAGCTGTTTTTT. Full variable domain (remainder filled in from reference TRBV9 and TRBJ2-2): DSGVTQTPKHLITATGQRVTLRCSPRSGDLSVYWYQQSLDQGLQFLIQYYNGEERAKGNILERFSAQQFPDLHSELNLSSLELGDSALYFCASSVAPQSGELFFGEGSRLTVL.

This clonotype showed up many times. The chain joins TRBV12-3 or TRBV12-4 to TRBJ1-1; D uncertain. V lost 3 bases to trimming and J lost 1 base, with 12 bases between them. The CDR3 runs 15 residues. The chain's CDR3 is CASSLLGPGNTEAFF. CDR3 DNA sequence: TGTGCCAGCAGTTTGTTAGGGCCTGGGAACACTGAAGCTTTCTTT.

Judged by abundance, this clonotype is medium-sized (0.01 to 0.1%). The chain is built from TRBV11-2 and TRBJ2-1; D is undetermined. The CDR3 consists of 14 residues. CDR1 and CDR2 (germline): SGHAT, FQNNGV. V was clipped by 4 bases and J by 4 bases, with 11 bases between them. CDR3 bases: TGTGCCAGCAGCTCAATCCGCGGATACAATGAGCAGTTCTTC. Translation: CASSSIRGYNEQFF.

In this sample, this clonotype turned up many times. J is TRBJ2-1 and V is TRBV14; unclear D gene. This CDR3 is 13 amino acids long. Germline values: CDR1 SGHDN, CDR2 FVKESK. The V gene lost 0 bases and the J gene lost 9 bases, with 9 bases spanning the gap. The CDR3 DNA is TGTGCCAGCAGCCAAGAACTTAAGGGTGAGCAGTTCTTC. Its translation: CASSQELKGEQFF.

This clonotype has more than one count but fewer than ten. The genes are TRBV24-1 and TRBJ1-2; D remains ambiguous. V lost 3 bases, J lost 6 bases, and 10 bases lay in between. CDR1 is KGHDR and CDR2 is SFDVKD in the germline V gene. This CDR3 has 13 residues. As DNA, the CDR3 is TGTGCCACCAGTGATCCCACGGGGAATGGCTACACCTTC. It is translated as CATSDPTGNGYTF.

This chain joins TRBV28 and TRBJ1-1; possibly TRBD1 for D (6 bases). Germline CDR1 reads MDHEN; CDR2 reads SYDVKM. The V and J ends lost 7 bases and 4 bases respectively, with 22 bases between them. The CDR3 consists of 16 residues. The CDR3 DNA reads TGTGCCAGCACTGCCGGGCTGGGGGCTGGGAGCACTGAAGCTTTCTTT. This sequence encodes CASTAGLGAGSTEAFF.

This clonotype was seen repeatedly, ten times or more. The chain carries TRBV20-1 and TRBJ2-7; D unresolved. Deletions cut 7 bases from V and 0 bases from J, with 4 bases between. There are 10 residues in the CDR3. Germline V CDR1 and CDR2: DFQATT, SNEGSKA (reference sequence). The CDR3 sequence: CSVGSYEQYF. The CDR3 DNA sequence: TGCAGTGTCGGCTCCTACGAGCAGTACTTC.

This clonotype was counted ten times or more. As DNA, the CDR3 is TGTGCCAGCAGCTTGTTCACAGATACGCAGTATTTT. It specifies CASSLFTDTQYF. The chain couples TRBV7-2 to TRBJ2-3; D is uncertain. The V gene's germline CDR1 is SGHTA and CDR2 FQGNSA. Deletions cut 3 bases from V and 2 bases from J, with 3 bases between. This CDR3 comprises 12 residues.

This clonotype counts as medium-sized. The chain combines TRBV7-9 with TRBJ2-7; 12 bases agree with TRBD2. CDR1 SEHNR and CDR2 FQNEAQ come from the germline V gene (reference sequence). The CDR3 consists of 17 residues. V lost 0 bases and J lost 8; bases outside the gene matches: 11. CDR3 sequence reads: CASSLATGLAGGNKQYF. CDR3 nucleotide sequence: TGTGCCAGCAGCTTAGCGACCGGGCTAGCGGGAGGGAATAAGCAGTACTTC.

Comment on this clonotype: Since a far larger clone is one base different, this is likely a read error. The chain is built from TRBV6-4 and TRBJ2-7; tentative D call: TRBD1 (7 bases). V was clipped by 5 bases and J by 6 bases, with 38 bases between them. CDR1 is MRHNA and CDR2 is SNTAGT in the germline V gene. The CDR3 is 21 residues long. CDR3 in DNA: TGTGCCAGCAGTTACCTCTCACCGGAGGGCAGGGGGAGTACAAAAGGGTCCGAGCAGTACTTC. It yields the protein CASSYLSPEGRGSTKGSEQYF.

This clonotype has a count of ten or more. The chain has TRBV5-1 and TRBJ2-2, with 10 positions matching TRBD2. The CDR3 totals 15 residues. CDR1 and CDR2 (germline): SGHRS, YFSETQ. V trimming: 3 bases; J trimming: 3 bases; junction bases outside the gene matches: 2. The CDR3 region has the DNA TGCGCCAGCAGCTCGCTAGCGGGGGACACCGGGGAGCTGTTTTTT. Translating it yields CASSSLAGDTGELFF.

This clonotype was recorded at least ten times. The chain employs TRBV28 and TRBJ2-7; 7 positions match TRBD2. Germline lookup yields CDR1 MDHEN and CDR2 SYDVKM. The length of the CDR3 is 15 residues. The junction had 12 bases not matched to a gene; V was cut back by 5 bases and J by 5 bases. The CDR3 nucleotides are TGTGCCAGCAGTGGGGGGAGCGGGATTCGGAACGAGCAGTACTTC. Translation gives CASSGGSGIRNEQYF. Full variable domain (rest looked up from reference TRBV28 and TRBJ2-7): DVKVTQSSRYLVKRTGEKVFLECVQDMDHENMFWYRQDPGLGLRLIYFSYDVKMKEKGDIPEGYSVSREKKERFSLILESASTNQTSMYLCASSGGSGIRNEQYFGPGTRLTVT.

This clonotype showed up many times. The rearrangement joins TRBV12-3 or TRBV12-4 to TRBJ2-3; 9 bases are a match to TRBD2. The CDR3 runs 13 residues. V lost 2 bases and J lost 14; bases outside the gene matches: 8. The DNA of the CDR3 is TGTGCCAGCAGTTTATCTAGCGGGAAAGATCGGTATTTT. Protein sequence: CASSLSSGKDRYF.

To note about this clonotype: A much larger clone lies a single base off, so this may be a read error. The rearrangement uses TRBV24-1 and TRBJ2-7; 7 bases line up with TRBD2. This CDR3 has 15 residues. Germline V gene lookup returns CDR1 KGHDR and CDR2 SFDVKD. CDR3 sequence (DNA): TGTGCCGCCAGTGCCGACGGGACTACCAGCTACGAGCAGTACTTC. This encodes CAASADGTTSYEQYF.

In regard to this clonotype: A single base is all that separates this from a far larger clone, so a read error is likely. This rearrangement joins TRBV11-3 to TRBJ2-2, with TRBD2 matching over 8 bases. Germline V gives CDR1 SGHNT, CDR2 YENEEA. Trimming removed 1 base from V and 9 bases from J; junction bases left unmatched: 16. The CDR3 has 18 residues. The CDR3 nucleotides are TGTGCCAGCAGCTTAGTCCGGGTCGGGAGGGCCGAGACCCGGGAGCTGTTTTTT. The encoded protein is CASSLVRVGRAETRELFF.

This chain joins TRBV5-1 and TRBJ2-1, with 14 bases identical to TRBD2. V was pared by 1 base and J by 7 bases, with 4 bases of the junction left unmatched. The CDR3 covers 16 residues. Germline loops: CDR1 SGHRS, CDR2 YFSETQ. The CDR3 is CASSLPGLAGANEQFF. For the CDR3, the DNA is TGCGCCAGCAGCTTGCCGGGACTAGCGGGAGCGAATGAGCAGTTCTTC.

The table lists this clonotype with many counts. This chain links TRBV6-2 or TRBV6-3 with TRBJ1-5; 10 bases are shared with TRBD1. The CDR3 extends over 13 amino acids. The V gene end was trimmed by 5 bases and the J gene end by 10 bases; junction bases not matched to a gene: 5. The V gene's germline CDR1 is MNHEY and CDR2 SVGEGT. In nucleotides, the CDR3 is TGTGCCAGCAGTCCCGACAGGGGGCTCCCCCAGCATTTT. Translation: CASSPDRGLPQHF.